One T cell receptor beta chain is described in this entry. The clone's antigen remains unknown. Per-base quality was not reported, and no clone a single base away is much larger than it. The germline V gene yields ENHRY for CDR1 and SYGVKD for CDR2. There are 14 amino acids in the CDR3, from cysteine to phenylalanine inclusive. Here the CDR3 DNA is all that survives: 42 bases in frame from base 1. Patients with localized lung adenocarcinoma, a subtype of non-small cell lung cancer, were used as donors. The margins of localized lung adenocarcinomas were where the samples came from. For TCR repertoire analysis, CD4+ T cells from tumor tissue were profiled separately from CD8+ T cells. This sample is part of a study of CD4 and CD8 cells across lung adenocarcinoma regions (dated by TCRdb to between 2017 and 2018). The study in broad terms: The study compared tumor centers with tumor margins to examine intratumor heterogeneity of the T cell receptor repertoire.

Libraries were constructed by PCR. The instrument was a HiSeq X Ten. TCRdb's own reprocessing of the public reads used fastp at Q25 and MiXCR and kept productive beta chains. Identical CDR3 protein sequences are pooled into one entry, listed with their most common genes and DNA. The sample records 3,000 to 4,000 distinct CDR3 sequences, about 68% of which are singletons. The ten largest account for roughly 15% of the sample. Sequenced: CD4+ T cells from the margin of a lung tumor. The meaning of the sample's cell subset or site label: tumor margin region. The chain is encoded by TRBV10-3 joined to TRBJ2-5; 7 junctional bases match TRBD2. The TCR was taken from a male donor with lung adenocarcinoma. The CD4 and CD8 labels of this study may be unreliable. DNA sequence: TGTGCTTACCGGGAGCCGGGGGGCCAAGAGACCCAGTACTTC. Its protein product is CAYREPGGQETQYF.